This entry lists 5 T cell receptor beta chains sequenced from one sample in a study of lymphopenia after photon versus proton radiotherapy. Data came from immunoSEQ multiplex PCR; TCRdb stores just in-frame clones and leaves some out. Of 75,000 to 90,000 clones in the sample, around 88% were seen once. The sample in question was peripheral blood, obtained from a patient treated with proton-based radiotherapy. The receptors here all came from a man aged 55 to 70 with pancreatic cancer.

This clone appeared once. CDR3 bases: TGTGCCAGTAGTCGCACTGGGGGGAAACTGTTTTTT. It codes for CASSRTGGKLFF. This rearrangement joins TRBV19 to TRBJ1-4, with D maybe TRBD1 (5 bases). With 5 bases removed from V and 11 bases from J, the gap between germline ends came to 12 bases. Germline CDR1 is LNHDA and CDR2 is SQIVND (reference sequence). CDR3 length: 12 residues.

V is TRBV30 and J is TRBJ1-1; D unclear. Trimming took 3 bases from V and 7 from J, leaving 15 bases between them. The germline V gene has CDR1 GTSNPN and CDR2 SVGIG (reference sequence). The CDR3 totals 13 residues. The CDR3 protein is CAWRTELSGEAFF. The CDR3 nucleotides are TGTGCCTGGAGGACCGAGCTGAGTGGTGAAGCTTTCTTT.

The chain has TRBV11-2 and TRBJ2-3, with a weak D call TRBD2 (5 bases). Germline V gives CDR1 SGHAT, CDR2 FQNNGV. The CDR3 is 15 residues long. The V end was cut by 5 bases, the J end by 2 bases, with 14 bases between. DNA for the CDR3: TGTGCCAGCAGCGCCCAGCGGCAGGCCACAGATACGCAGTATTTT. Translated, it gives CASSAQRQATDTQYF.

To note about this clone: The junction shows a germline mismatch at one end, possibly a read error. The chain has TRBV7-7 and TRBJ2-5, with D unresolved. CDR3 length: 13 residues. Germline-derived CDR1 and CDR2 are SSHAT and FNYEAQ (reference sequence). The CDR3, as DNA: TGTGCTAGCAGCTTTAATCAGGCAGAGACCCAGTACTTC. Translation gives CASSFNQAETQYF.

The rearrangement links TRBV10-2 to TRBJ2-7; TRBD1 matches at 8 bases. This CDR3 has 14 residues. Germline-derived CDR1 and CDR2 are WSHSY and SAAADI. J was trimmed by 6 bases and V by 3 bases; bases with no gene match: 7. CDR3 sequence (DNA): TGCGCCAGCAGTGACCCAGGGGGCGCGGGCGAGCAGTACTTC. It codes for CASSDPGGAGEQYF.